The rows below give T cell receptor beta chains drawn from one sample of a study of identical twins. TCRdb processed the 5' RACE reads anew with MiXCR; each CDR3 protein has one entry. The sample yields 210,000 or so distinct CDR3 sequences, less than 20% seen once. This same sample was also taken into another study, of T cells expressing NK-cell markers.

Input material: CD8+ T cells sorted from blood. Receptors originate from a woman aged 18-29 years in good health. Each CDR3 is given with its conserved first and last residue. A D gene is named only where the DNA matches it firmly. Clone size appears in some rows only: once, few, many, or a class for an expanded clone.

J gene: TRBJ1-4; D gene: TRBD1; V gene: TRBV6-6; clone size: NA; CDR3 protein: CASSRGTGENEKLFF; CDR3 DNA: TGTGCCAGCAGTAGGGGGACAGGGGAGAATGAAAAACTGTTTTTT
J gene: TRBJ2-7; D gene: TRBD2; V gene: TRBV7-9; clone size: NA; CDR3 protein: CASSLEGLVREQYF; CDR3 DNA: TGTGCCAGCAGCTTAGAGGGACTAGTACGCGAGCAGTACTTC
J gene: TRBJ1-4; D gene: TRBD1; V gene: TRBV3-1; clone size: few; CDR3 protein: CASGERGQEIEKLFF; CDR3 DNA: TGTGCCAGCGGCGAGAGGGGACAGGAGATAGAAAAACTGTTTTTT
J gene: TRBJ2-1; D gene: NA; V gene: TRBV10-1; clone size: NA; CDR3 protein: CASSELGGNEQFF; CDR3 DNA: TGCGCCAGCAGTGAGTTGGGTGGGAATGAGCAGTTCTTC
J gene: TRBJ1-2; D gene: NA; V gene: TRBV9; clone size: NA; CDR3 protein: CASSSPGLLYGYTF; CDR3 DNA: TGTGCCAGCAGCAGCCCGGGTCTACTCTATGGCTACACCTTC
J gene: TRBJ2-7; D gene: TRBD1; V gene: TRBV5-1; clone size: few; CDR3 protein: CASSPPGQGQSYEQYF; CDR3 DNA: TGCGCCAGCAGCCCCCCCGGACAGGGCCAGTCCTACGAGCAGTACTTC
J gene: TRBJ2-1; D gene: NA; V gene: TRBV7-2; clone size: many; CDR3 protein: CASSLMGHNEQFF; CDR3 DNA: TGTGCCAGCAGCTTAATGGGTCACAATGAGCAGTTCTTC
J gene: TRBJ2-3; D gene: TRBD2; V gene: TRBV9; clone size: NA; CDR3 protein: CASTQRDRTDTQYF; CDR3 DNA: TGTGCCAGCACCCAGCGGGACCGCACAGATACGCAGTATTTT
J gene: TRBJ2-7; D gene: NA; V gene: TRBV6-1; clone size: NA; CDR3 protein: CASSEAGGPYEQYF; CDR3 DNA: TGTGCCAGCAGTGAAGCCGGGGGCCCCTACGAGCAGTACTTC
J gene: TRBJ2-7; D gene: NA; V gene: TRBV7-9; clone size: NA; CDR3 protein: CASSSAWQGGYEQYF; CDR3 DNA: TGTGCCAGCAGCTCCGCCTGGCAAGGGGGCTACGAGCAGTACTTC
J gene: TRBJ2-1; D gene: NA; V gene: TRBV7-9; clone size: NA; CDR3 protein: CASSSLPYNEQFF; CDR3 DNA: TGTGCCAGCAGCTCCCTACCCTACAATGAGCAGTTCTTC
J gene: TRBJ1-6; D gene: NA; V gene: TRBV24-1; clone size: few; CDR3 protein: CATRGHSASYNSPLHF; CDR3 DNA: TGTGCCACCAGAGGCCACTCCGCCTCCTATAATTCACCCCTCCACTTT
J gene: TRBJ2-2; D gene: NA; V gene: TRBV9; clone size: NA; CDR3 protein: CASSVARAGELFF; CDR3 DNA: TGTGCCAGCAGCGTAGCCAGAGCCGGGGAGCTGTTTTTT
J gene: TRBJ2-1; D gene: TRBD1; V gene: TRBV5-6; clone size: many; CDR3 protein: CASVRSGTDAHEQFF; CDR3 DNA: TGTGCCAGCGTTCGATCCGGGACAGACGCCCATGAGCAGTTCTTC
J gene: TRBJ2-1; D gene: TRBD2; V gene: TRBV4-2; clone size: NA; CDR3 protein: CASSHPYGTSEHEQFF; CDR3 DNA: TGTGCCAGCAGCCACCCCTACGGGACTAGCGAACATGAGCAGTTCTTC
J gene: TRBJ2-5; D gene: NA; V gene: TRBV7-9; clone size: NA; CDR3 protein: CASSIPGLFQETQYF; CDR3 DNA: TGTGCCAGCAGTATCCCGGGACTGTTCCAAGAGACCCAGTACTTC
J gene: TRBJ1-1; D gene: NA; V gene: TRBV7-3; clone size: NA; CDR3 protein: CASSLNGDTEAFF; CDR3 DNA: TGTGCCAGCAGCTTAAATGGAGACACTGAAGCTTTCTTT
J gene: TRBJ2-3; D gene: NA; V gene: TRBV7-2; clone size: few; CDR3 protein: CASSLGLLAATDTQYF; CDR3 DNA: TGTGCCAGCAGCTTGGGCCTACTCGCCGCTACAGATACGCAGTATTTT
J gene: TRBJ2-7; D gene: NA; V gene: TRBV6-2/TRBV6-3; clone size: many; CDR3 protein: CASSLLAYEQYF; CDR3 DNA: TGTGCCAGCAGCCTTTTAGCCTACGAGCAGTACTTC
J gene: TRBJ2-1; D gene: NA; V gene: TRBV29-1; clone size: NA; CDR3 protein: CSGHSTGAGVLYNEQFF; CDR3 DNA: TGCAGCGGCCACTCCACGGGGGCGGGAGTGCTCTACAATGAGCAGTTCTTC
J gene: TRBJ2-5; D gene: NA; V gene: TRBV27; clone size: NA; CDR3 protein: CASSLVQGRWETQYF; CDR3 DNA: TGTGCCAGCAGTTTGGTGCAGGGGCGTTGGGAGACCCAGTACTTC
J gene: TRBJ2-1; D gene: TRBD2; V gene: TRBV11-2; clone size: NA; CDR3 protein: CASSPQGTSGNSSYNEQFF; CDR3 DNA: TGTGCCAGCAGCCCGCAGGGGACTAGCGGGAACAGCTCCTACAATGAGCAGTTCTTC
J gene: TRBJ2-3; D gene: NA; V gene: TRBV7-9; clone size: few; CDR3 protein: CASNPRSSGTDTQYF; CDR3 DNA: TGTGCCAGCAACCCAAGGAGCTCTGGCACAGATACGCAGTATTTT
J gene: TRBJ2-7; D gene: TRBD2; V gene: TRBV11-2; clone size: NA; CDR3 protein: CASSRGLAGSSYEQYF; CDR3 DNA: TGTGCCAGCAGCCGCGGACTAGCGGGAAGCTCCTACGAGCAGTACTTC
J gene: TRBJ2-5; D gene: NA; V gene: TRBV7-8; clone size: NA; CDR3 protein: CASSLDRGPKETQYF; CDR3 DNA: TGTGCCAGCAGCCTGGACCGGGGGCCAAAAGAGACCCAGTACTTC
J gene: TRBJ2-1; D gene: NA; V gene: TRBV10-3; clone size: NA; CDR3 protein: CAISDYYEFYNEQFF; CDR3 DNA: TGTGCCATCAGTGACTATTACGAATTTTACAATGAGCAGTTCTTC
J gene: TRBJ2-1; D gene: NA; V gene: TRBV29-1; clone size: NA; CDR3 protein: CSVGGAEDSYNEQFF; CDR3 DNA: TGCAGCGTTGGGGGAGCGGAAGACTCCTACAATGAGCAGTTCTTC
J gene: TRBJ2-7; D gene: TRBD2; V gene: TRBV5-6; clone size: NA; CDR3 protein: CASSPGAGGLEQYF; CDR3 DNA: TGTGCCAGCAGCCCTGGGGCGGGAGGGCTCGAGCAGTACTTC
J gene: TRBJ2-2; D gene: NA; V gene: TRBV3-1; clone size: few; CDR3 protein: CASSQVSRSAGELFF; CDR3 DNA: TGTGCCAGCAGCCAAGTATCTCGGAGCGCCGGGGAGCTGTTTTTT
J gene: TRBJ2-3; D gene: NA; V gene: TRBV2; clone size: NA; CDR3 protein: CASSGESADTLYF; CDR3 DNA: TGTGCCAGCAGTGGGGAGTCGGCAGATACGCTGTATTTT
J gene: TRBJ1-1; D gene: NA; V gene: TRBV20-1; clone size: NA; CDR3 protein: CSAAGEGFSGTEAFF; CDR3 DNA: TGCAGTGCTGCTGGGGAGGGCTTTAGTGGGACTGAAGCTTTCTTT
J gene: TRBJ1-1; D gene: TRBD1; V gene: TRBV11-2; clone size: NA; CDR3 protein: CASSRHLDRPNTEAFF; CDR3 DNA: TGTGCCAGCAGCCGTCACCTGGACAGGCCGAACACTGAAGCTTTCTTT
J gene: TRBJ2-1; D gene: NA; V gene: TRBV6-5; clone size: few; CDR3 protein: CASSYSSSGDNEQFF; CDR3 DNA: TGTGCCAGCAGTTACTCGTCATCGGGCGACAATGAGCAGTTCTTC
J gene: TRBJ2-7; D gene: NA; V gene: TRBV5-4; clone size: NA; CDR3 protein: CASSVEPTYEQYF; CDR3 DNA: TGTGCCAGCAGCGTGGAACCTACCTACGAGCAGTACTTC
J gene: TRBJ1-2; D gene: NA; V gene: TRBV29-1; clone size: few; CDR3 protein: CSVDFGAGGYTF; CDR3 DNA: TGCAGCGTTGATTTCGGGGCTGGTGGCTACACCTTC
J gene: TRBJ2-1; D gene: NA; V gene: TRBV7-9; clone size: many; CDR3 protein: CASSPPIVNEQFF; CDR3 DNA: TGTGCCAGCAGCCCCCCAATAGTCAATGAGCAGTTCTTC
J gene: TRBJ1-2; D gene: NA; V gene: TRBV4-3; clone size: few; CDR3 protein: CASSQVVNYGYTF; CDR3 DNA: TGCGCCAGCAGCCAAGTGGTTAACTATGGCTACACCTTC
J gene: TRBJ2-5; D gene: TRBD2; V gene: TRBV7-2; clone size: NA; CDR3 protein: CASSFLAVSQETQYF; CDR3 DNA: TGTGCCAGCAGCTTCCTAGCGGTCTCTCAAGAGACCCAGTACTTC
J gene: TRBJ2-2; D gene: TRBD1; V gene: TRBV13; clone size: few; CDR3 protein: CASSWGQGARNTGELFF; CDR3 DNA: TGTGCCAGCAGCTGGGGACAGGGGGCGCGGAACACCGGGGAGCTGTTTTTT
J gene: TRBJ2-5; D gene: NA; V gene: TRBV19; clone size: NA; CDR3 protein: CASKQIPGETQYF; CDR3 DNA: TGTGCCAGTAAACAGATCCCCGGAGAGACCCAGTACTTC
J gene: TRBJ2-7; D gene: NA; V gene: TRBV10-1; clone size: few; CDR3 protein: CASSEPGRPDEQYF; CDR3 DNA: TGCGCCAGCAGTGAGCCAGGGCGGCCTGACGAGCAGTACTTC
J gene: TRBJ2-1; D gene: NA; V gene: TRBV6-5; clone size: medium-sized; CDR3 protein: CASSYSNPGYNEQFF; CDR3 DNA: TGTGCCAGCAGTTACTCGAACCCTGGCTACAATGAGCAGTTCTTC
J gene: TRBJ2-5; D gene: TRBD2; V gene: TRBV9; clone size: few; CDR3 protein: CASSARLGGAAETQYF; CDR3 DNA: TGTGCCAGCAGTGCCAGGCTCGGGGGGGCCGCGGAGACCCAGTACTTC
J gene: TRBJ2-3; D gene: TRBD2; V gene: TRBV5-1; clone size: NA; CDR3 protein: CASSLELASTDTQYF; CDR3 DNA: TGCGCCAGCAGCTTGGAACTAGCGAGCACAGATACGCAGTATTTT
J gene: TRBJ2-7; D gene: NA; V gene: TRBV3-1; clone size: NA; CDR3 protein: CASSQDWTGTSEEQYF; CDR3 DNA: TGTGCCAGCAGCCAAGATTGGACAGGGACTAGTGAGGAGCAGTACTTC
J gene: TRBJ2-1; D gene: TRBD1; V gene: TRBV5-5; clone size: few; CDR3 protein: CASSSGQGMNEQFF; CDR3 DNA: TGTGCCAGCAGCTCAGGACAGGGTATGAATGAGCAGTTCTTC
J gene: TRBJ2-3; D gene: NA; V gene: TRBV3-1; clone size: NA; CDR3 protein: CASSPSGGYTDTQYF; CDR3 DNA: TGTGCCAGCAGCCCTTCCGGGGGATACACAGATACGCAGTATTTT
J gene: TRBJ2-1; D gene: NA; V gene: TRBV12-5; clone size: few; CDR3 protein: CASALPTGNEQFF; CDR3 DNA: TGTGCTAGCGCCCTCCCGACTGGCAATGAGCAGTTCTTC
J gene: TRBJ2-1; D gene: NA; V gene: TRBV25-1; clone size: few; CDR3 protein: CASSPWSHEQFF; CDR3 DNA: TGTGCCAGCAGCCCATGGTCCCATGAGCAGTTCTTC
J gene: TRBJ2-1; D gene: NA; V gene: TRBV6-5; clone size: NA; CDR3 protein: CASSYSPGHLANEQFF; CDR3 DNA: TGTGCCAGCAGTTACTCCCCGGGACACTTGGCCAATGAGCAGTTCTTC
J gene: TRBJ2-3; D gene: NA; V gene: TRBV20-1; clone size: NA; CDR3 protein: CSAPIADTQYF; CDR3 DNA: TGCAGTGCTCCAATAGCAGATACGCAGTATTTT
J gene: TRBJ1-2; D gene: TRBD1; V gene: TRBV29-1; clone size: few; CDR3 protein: CSVLRDSTEYGYTF; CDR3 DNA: TGCAGCGTCCTCCGGGACAGTACCGAGTATGGCTACACCTTC
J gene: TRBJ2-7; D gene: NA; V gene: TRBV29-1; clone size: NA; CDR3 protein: CSAESNPYEQYF; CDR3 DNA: TGCAGCGCCGAGTCCAACCCCTACGAGCAGTACTTC
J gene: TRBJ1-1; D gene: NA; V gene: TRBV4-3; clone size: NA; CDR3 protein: CASSQGRATEAFF; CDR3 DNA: TGCGCCAGCAGCCAAGGTCGAGCGACAGAAGCTTTCTTT
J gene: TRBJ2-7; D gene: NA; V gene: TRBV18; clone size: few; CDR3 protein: CASSPLWARYEQYF; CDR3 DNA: TGTGCCAGCTCTCCCCTCTGGGCACGGTACGAGCAGTACTTC
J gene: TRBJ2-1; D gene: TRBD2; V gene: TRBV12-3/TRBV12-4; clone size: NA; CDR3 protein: CASSLMGGEREQFF; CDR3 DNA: TGTGCCAGCAGTTTAATGGGGGGGGAGCGTGAGCAGTTCTTC
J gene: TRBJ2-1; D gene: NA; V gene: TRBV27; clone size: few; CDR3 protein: CASSLVGGASYNEQFF; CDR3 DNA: TGTGCCAGCAGTTTAGTAGGGGGAGCCTCCTACAATGAGCAGTTCTTC
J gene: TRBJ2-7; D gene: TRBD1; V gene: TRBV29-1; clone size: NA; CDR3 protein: CSVSGTGAHEQYF; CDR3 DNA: TGCAGCGTCTCCGGGACAGGGGCGCACGAGCAGTACTTC
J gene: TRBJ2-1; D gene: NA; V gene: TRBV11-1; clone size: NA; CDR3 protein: CASSFPISGGYGSNEQFF; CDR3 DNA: TGTGCCAGCAGTTTCCCAATCTCCGGGGGCTATGGGTCCAATGAGCAGTTCTTC
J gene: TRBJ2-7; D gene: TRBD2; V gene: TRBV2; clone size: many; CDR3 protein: CASSPSGNSYEQYF; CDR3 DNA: TGTGCCAGCAGTCCTAGCGGAAACTCCTACGAGCAGTACTTC